This T cell receptor beta chain originates from a study of T cells after yellow fever vaccination. Study details: SMART-Seq v4 Ultra Low Input prepared the low-cell-number fractions.

In making TCR cDNA, 5'RACE template switching added a universal primer site and UMIs to it. Each CDR3 protein is one row after TCRdb ran MiXCR on the 5' RACE reads. The sample holds roughly 520,000 distinct CDR3 sequences, around a fifth seen once. The study's findings and limits: Booster samples showed a return of most primary-vaccination clones (roughly 95% CD4, over 70% CD8).

This clonotype was observed many times. The target antigen is unknown. The CDR3 is 16 residues long. Per the germline V gene, CDR1 is SGHRS and CDR2 is YFSETQ. Trimming took off 3 bases at V and 0 bases at J, with 13 bases between the two ends. V is TRBV5-1 and J is TRBJ2-4; D unresolved. This sample comprised PBMCs, obtained less than 25 days after the first yellow fever vaccination. The TCR sequence derives from a man aged 18 to 30 who received the YFV17D yellow fever vaccine. The CDR3 nucleotides read TGCGCCAGCAGCTGGAACCGAGGAGAAGCCAAAAACATTCAGTACTTC. Translated, it gives CASSWNRGEAKNIQYF.